A single sample gave rise to the 30 T cell receptor beta chains below, sequenced in a study of T cell repertoires in cytomegalovirus infection. No antigens are known for them. TCRdb processed the reads anew with MiXCR; each CDR3 protein has one entry. This sample has tens of thousands of distinct CDR3 sequences, with approximately 22% found just once. Material: PBMCs, sequenced either directly or after in vitro stimulation (not recorded which). These receptors were obtained from a human donor in good health (CMV status not recorded). Some clones in this sample may be carry-over from other donors' samples.

This clonotype was seen repeatedly, ten times or more. The rearrangement uses TRBV4-3 and TRBJ2-7; D is uncertain. CDR1 is LGHNA and CDR2 is YSLEER in the germline V gene. The CDR3 has 14 residues. Between the trimmed V and J ends, which lost 4 bases and 0 bases, there was a span of 10 bases. The CDR3 DNA sequence: TGCGCCAGCAGCCGCATGAAGGGCTCCTACGAGCAGTACTTC. Its protein product is CASSRMKGSYEQYF.

This CDR3 is CASSTTSGSGADTQYF. Written as DNA, the CDR3 is TGTGCCAGCAGTACCACTAGCGGGAGTGGGGCAGATACGCAGTATTTT. The chain recombines TRBV12-3 or TRBV12-4 with TRBJ2-3, with 11 bases matching TRBD2. V trimming: 5 bases; J trimming: 4 bases; junction bases outside the gene matches: 8. CDR3 length: 16 residues.

This clonotype was found a few times. V and J are TRBV20-1 and TRBJ2-5; 10 bases fit TRBD2. Germline lookup yields CDR1 DFQATT and CDR2 SNEGSKA (reference sequence). V was clipped by 4 bases and J by 5 bases; unmatched bases: 7. The CDR3 contains 14 residues. In nucleotides, the CDR3 is TGCAGTGCTAACAGCGGGAGGGCCAGTGAGACCCAGTACTTC. Translating it yields CSANSGRASETQYF.

The chain recombines TRBV2 with TRBJ2-2; D not certain. From germline, CDR1 is SNHLY and CDR2 FYNNEI. This CDR3 contains 14 residues. The V end was cut by 7 bases, the J end by 4 bases, with 13 bases between. The CDR3: CASKENVVTGELFF. CDR3 in DNA: TGTGCCAGCAAGGAGAACGTGGTCACCGGGGAGCTGTTTTTT.

By sample share, this clonotype is medium-sized. The V and J genes are TRBV24-1 and TRBJ2-1; 8 nucleotides line up with TRBD1. The CDR3 sequence is 15 residues long. Losses at the gene ends were 3 bases for V and 6 bases for J; bases not matched to a gene: 6. Germline V gives CDR1 KGHDR, CDR2 SFDVKD. CDR3 coding DNA: TGTGCCACCAGTGATCCATTCACAGGGGGCAATGAGCAGTTCTTC. It translates to CATSDPFTGGNEQFF.

This clonotype was seen a few times. The chain is built from TRBV5-4 and TRBJ1-1; a possible D gene is TRBD1 (5 bases). V shed 4 bases and J shed 4 bases, with 11 bases lying between them. Germline CDR1 and CDR2: SGHNT and YYREEE (reference sequence). The CDR3 has 13 residues. The CDR3 nucleotides read TGTGCCAGCAGCCTAGACAGCTTCACTGAAGCTTTCTTT. Translating gives CASSLDSFTEAFF.

The rearrangement links TRBV4-3 to TRBJ1-2; 10 bases agree with TRBD1. The germline CDR1 and CDR2 sequences are LGHNA and YSLEER. The CDR3 has 15 residues. Losses at the gene ends were 1 base for V and 4 bases for J; bases not matched to a gene: 3. CDR3 DNA sequence: TGCGCCAGCAGCCAAGGATGGACAGGGGGCTATGGCTACACCTTC. It yields the protein CASSQGWTGGYGYTF.

Within the sample, this clonotype is medium-sized. V gene TRBV5-5 combines with J gene TRBJ2-7; TRBD2 agrees at 8 bases. CDR3 length: 14 residues. V lost 3 bases and J lost 2; bases outside the gene matches: 4. CDR1 and CDR2 (germline): SGHKS, YYEKEE (reference sequence). The CDR3 spells CASSSTSDTYEQYF. In DNA form, the CDR3 reads TGTGCCAGCAGCTCGACTAGCGACACCTACGAGCAGTACTTC.

This rearrangement joins TRBV7-9 to TRBJ1-2; D is possibly TRBD1 (5 bases). This CDR3 spans 17 amino acids. V shed 6 bases and J shed 5 bases, with 25 bases lying between them. Germline V gene sequence: CDR1 SEHNR, CDR2 FQNEAQ (reference sequence). This chain's CDR3 is CASSQAGDATMGYGYTF. In nucleotides, the CDR3 is TGTGCCAGCAGTCAGGCTGGGGACGCCACTATGGGGTATGGCTACACCTTC.

In this sample, this clonotype turned up many times. This chain connects TRBV7-9 to TRBJ1-5, with D unresolved. This CDR3 contains 17 residues. Germline V gives CDR1 SEHNR, CDR2 FQNEAQ (reference sequence). The V end lost 4 bases, the J end lost 5 bases, and 21 bases lay between the germline ends. DNA of the CDR3: TGTGCCAGCAGCTCCGGTGTTGGGGTCTCGGTTGATCAGCCCCAGCATTTT. This translates into CASSSGVGVSVDQPQHF.

The chain links TRBV4-2 to TRBJ1-3; perhaps TRBD1 as D (5 bases). CDR3 length equals 16 residues. V was shortened by 4 bases and J by 0 bases, with 13 bases between the two germline ends. Germline CDR1 LGHNA, CDR2 YNFKEQ. This CDR3 reads CASSRRAIRSGNTIYF. CDR3 DNA sequence: TGTGCCAGCAGCCGCAGGGCCATCCGCTCTGGAAACACCATATATTTT.

This clonotype was counted a few times. The chain recombines TRBV7-2 with TRBJ2-1; D perhaps matches TRBD2 (5 bases). Germline loops: CDR1 SGHTA, CDR2 FQGNSA. There are 16 residues in the CDR3. V shed 5 bases and J shed 4 bases, with 18 bases lying between them. In nucleotides, the CDR3 is TGTGCCAGCAGCCCCCAACTAGGTTTGAGGTACAATGAGCAGTTCTTC. Amino acids: CASSPQLGLRYNEQFF. Together with reference TRBV7-2 and TRBJ2-1, the CDR3 gives the full variable domain: GAGVSQSPSNKVTEKGKDVELRCDPISGHTALYWYRQSLGQGLEFLIYFQGNSAPDKSGLPSDRFSAERTGGSVSTLTIQRTQQEDSAVYLCASSPQLGLRYNEQFFGPGTRLTVL.

The chain employs TRBV7-4 and TRBJ1-1, with D unresolved. CDR3 size: 13 residues. CDR1 SGHVT and CDR2 SQSDAQ come from the germline V gene. Trimming removed 10 bases at V and 0 bases at J, with 12 bases between. This chain's CDR3 is CATKQSMNTEAFF. The CDR3, as DNA: TGTGCCACGAAACAGTCCATGAACACTGAAGCTTTCTTT.

Only a few counts were recorded for this clonotype. The chain has TRBV2 and TRBJ1-2; tentative D call: TRBD1 (5 bases). CDR1 is SNHLY and CDR2 is FYNNEI in the germline V gene. Trimming took 8 bases from V and 4 from J, leaving 17 bases between them. This CDR3 spans 14 amino acids. The CDR3 sequence is CASAGQGPIYGYTF. The CDR3 DNA reads as TGTGCCAGCGCGGGGCAGGGTCCTATCTATGGCTACACCTTC.

This rearrangement joins TRBV15 to TRBJ2-3, with a weak D call TRBD2 (6 bases). The CDR3 runs 15 residues. Germline V gene data show CDR1 as LNHNV and CDR2 as YYDKDF (reference sequence). V lost 1 base to trimming and J lost 4 bases, with 12 bases between them. CDR3 sequence reads: CATSRVGGTADTQYF. The CDR3 DNA follows: TGTGCCACCAGCAGAGTTGGGGGGACCGCAGATACGCAGTATTTT.

This clonotype was seen a handful of times. The chain links TRBV4-2 to TRBJ2-5; TRBD1 matches 10 bases. Trimming cost V 4 bases and J 3 bases; bases outside gene matches: 2. The CDR3 has 14 amino acids. CDR1 LGHNA and CDR2 YNFKEQ come from the germline V gene. CDR3: CASSRGQGKETQYF. CDR3 nucleotide sequence: TGTGCCAGCAGCCGGGGACAGGGGAAAGAGACCCAGTACTTC.

There are a few counts of this clonotype. The chain is built from TRBV11-2 and TRBJ2-2; a possible D gene is TRBD2 (6 bases). The germline V and J ends were trimmed by 5 bases and 6 bases, with 16 bases remaining between them. Germline CDR1 SGHAT, CDR2 FQNNGV. The CDR3 covers 15 residues. DNA of the CDR3: TGTGCCAGCAGCCCGGGACTCTTGGTAGCCGGGGAGCTGTTTTTT. Amino acid sequence: CASSPGLLVAGELFF. Combining the CDR3 with reference TRBV11-2 and TRBJ2-2 gives the whole variable domain EAGVAQSPRYKIIEKRQSVAFWCNPISGHATLYWYQQILGQGPKLLIQFQNNGVVDDSQLPKDRFSAERLKGVDSTLKIQPAKLEDSAVYLCASSPGLLVAGELFFGEGSRLTVL.

This clonotype is medium-sized by share. The chain joins TRBV28 to TRBJ2-7, with D possibly being TRBD2 (6 bases). From germline, CDR1 is MDHEN and CDR2 SYDVKM. V lost 3 bases, J lost 0 bases, and 18 bases lay in between. This CDR3 contains 17 residues. The CDR3 region is CASSLSRTTKSSYEQYF. CDR3 sequence (DNA): TGTGCCAGCAGTTTGTCCAGGACTACCAAAAGCTCCTACGAGCAGTACTTC. Full variable domain (missing parts from reference TRBV28 and TRBJ2-7): DVKVTQSSRYLVKRTGEKVFLECVQDMDHENMFWYRQDPGLGLRLIYFSYDVKMKEKGDIPEGYSVSREKKERFSLILESASTNQTSMYLCASSLSRTTKSSYEQYFGPGTRLTVT.

This clonotype showed up just once. This may stem from a read error, because a much larger clone lies one nucleotide away. The rearrangement links TRBV27 to TRBJ2-5; perhaps TRBD1 as D (5 bases). The CDR3 has 17 amino acids. Germline assignment: CDR1 MNHEY and CDR2 SMNVEV (reference sequence). This CDR3 reads CANSSPQVGRGGKTQYF. The DNA of the CDR3 is TGTGCCAACAGTTCTCCACAGGTTGGAAGGGGCGGAAAGACCCAGTACTTC.

This clonotype was seen a few times. J is TRBJ1-4 and V is TRBV12-3 or TRBV12-4; D may be TRBD1 (6 bases). V gave up 1 base and J gave up 15 bases, with 12 bases separating them. The CDR3 is made up of 12 amino acids. Here the CDR3 reads CASSLGDNGMFF. CDR3 DNA sequence: TGTGCCAGCAGTTTAGGGGACAATGGTATGTTTTTT.

This clonotype was seen ten or more times. The chain uses TRBV6-6 and TRBJ2-7, with D perhaps being TRBD1 or TRBD2 (6 bases each). V lost 2 bases to trimming and J lost 4 bases, with 12 bases between them. The CDR3 sequence is 14 residues long. Germline V gene lookup returns CDR1 MNHNY and CDR2 SVGAGI (reference sequence). For the CDR3, the DNA is TGTGCCAGCAGTTACGGTCCGGGGGCTTACGAGCAGTACTTC. It specifies CASSYGPGAYEQYF.

This clonotype was detected many times. J is TRBJ2-7 and V is TRBV5-5; D is ambiguous. Germline loops: CDR1 SGHKS, CDR2 YYEKEE (reference sequence). This CDR3 comprises 14 residues. V was pared by 4 bases and J by 2 bases, with 13 bases between. DNA for the CDR3: TGTGCCAGCAGCCGTCAGATGGGGACCTACGAGCAGTACTTC. It yields the protein CASSRQMGTYEQYF. The variable domain in full, completed from reference TRBV5-5 and TRBJ2-7, reads DAGVTQSPTHLIKTRGQQVTLRCSPISGHKSVSWYQQVLGQGPQFIFQYYEKEERGRGNFPDRFSARQFPNYSSELNVNALLLGDSALYLCASSRQMGTYEQYFGPGTRLTVT.

This clonotype was seen at least ten times. The V and J genes are TRBV12-3 or TRBV12-4 and TRBJ2-7; 7 bases map to TRBD2. The CDR3 has 16 residues. After removal of 6 bases from V and 3 bases from J, the junction contained 14 bases not matched to a gene. CDR3 amino acids: CASSLRYYTSVYEQYF. The CDR3 coding sequence is TGTGCCAGCAGCCTCAGATATTATACTAGCGTCTACGAGCAGTACTTC.

The V and J genes are TRBV5-4 and TRBJ2-5, with D perhaps TRBD2 (6 bases). V lost 3 bases to trimming and J lost 5 bases, with 20 bases between them. The germline CDR1 and CDR2 sequences are SGHNT and YYREEE (reference sequence). The CDR3 contains 16 residues. CDR3 protein: CASSWAEGAARETQYF. For the CDR3, the DNA is TGTGCCAGCAGCTGGGCGGAGGGAGCGGCCAGGGAGACCCAGTACTTC.

The chain has TRBV20-1 and TRBJ2-7; D is perhaps TRBD2 (6 bases). This CDR3 has 16 residues. CDR1 and CDR2 from the germline V gene are DFQATT and SNEGSKA (reference sequence). The germline V and J ends were trimmed by 4 bases and 2 bases, with 21 bases remaining between them. The CDR3 nucleotides are TGCAGTGCTAACCCCCGGGACTCACCTCGAACCTACGAGCAGTACTTC. The encoded protein is CSANPRDSPRTYEQYF.

V gene TRBV20-1 combines with J gene TRBJ2-6, with D unresolved. Germline V lookup: CDR1 DFQATT, CDR2 SNEGSKA (reference sequence). V lost 3 bases and J lost 0, with 6 bases in between. This CDR3 spans 14 amino acids. The CDR3 DNA follows: TGCAGTGCTAGTGCTGTCTCTGGGGCCAACGTCCTGACTTTC. As protein: CSASAVSGANVLTF.

This clonotype was counted a few times. The chain is built from TRBV7-9 and TRBJ1-3; possibly TRBD1 for D (5 bases). The CDR3 sequence is 17 residues long. CDR1 is SEHNR and CDR2 is FQNEAQ in the germline V gene (reference sequence). Trimming took 5 bases from V and 4 from J, leaving 21 bases between them. The CDR3 region has the DNA TGTGCCAGCAGCGGCACACACGCCGGGACTTTCGGAAACACCATATATTTT. Protein: CASSGTHAGTFGNTIYF. Based on the CDR3 plus reference TRBV7-9 and TRBJ1-3, the full variable domain is DTGVSQNPRHKITKRGQNVTFRCDPISEHNRLYWYRQTLGQGPEFLTYFQNEAQLEKSRLLSDRFSAERPKGSFSTLEIQRTEQGDSAMYLCASSGTHAGTFGNTIYFGEGSWLTVV.

This clonotype occurred a few times. The rearrangement links TRBV11-1 to TRBJ1-4; TRBD1 might be the D (6 bases). CDR1 is SGHAT and CDR2 is FQDESV in the germline V gene (reference sequence). This CDR3 comprises 15 residues. The ends were cut back, 5 bases at V and 1 base at J, with 11 bases in the middle. The DNA of the CDR3 is TGTGCCAGCAGCCCTCCGGGACAAACTAATGAAAAACTGTTTTTT. It is translated as CASSPPGQTNEKLFF.

This clonotype was detected many times. The rearrangement uses TRBV7-2 and TRBJ2-2, with 9 bases identical to TRBD2. V lost 3 bases, J lost 3 bases, and 17 bases stayed unmatched. In germline, CDR1 is SGHTA, CDR2 FQGNSA. There are 20 residues in the CDR3. Here the CDR3 DNA reads TGTGCCAGCAGCTTCCCCCCATGGGCGGGAGGGTCTTGGGACACCGGGGAGCTGTTTTTT. The encoded protein is CASSFPPWAGGSWDTGELFF.

In its sample, this clonotype was seen many times. The chain recombines TRBV7-2 with TRBJ1-2; D remains unclear. CDR3 length equals 12 residues. The V end was cut by 10 bases, the J end by 4 bases, with 13 bases between. Germline V gene data show CDR1 as SGHTA and CDR2 as FQGNSA. CDR3 in amino acids: CATGESFYGYTF. The CDR3 nucleotides read TGTGCCACAGGAGAGTCGTTCTATGGCTACACCTTC.